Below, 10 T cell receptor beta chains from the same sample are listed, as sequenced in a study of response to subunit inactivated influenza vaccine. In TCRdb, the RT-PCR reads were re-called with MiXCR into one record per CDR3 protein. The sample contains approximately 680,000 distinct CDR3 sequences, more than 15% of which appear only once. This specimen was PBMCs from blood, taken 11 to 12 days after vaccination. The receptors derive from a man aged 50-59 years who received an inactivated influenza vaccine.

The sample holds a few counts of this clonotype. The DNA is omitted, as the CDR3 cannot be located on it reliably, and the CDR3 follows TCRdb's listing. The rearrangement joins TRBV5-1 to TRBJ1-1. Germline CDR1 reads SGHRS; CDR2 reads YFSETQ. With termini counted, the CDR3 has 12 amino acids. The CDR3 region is CASSSSNTEAFF.

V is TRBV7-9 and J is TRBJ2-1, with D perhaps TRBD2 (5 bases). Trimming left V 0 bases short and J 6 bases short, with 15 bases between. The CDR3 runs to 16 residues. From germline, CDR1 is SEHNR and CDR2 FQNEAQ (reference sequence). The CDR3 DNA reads TGTGCCAGCAGCTTAGCCCGGAACCATCGGGGCAATGAGCAGTTCTTC. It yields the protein CASSLARNHRGNEQFF.

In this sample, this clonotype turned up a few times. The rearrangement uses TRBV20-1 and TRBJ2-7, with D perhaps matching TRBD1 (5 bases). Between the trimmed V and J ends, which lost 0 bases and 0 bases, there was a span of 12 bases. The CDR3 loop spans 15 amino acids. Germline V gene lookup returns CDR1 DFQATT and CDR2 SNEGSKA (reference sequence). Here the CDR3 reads CSARDRQRDSYEQYF. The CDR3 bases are TGCAGTGCTAGAGATCGACAGCGTGACTCCTACGAGCAGTACTTC.

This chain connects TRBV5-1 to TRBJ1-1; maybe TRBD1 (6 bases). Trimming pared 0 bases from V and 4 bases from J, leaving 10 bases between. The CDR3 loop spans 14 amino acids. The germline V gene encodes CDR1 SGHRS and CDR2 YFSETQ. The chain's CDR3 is CASSLATGSTEAFF. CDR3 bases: TGCGCCAGCAGCTTGGCGACAGGATCCACTGAAGCTTTCTTT.

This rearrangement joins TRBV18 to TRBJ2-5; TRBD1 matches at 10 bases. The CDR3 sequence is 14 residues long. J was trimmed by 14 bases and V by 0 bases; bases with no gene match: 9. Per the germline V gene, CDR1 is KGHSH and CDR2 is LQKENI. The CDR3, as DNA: TGTGCCAGCTCACCACCGACAGGGGGCTCTACCTTATACTTC. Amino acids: CASSPPTGGSTLYF. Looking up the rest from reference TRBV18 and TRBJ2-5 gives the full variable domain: NAGVMQNPRHLVRRRGQEARLRCSPMKGHSHVYWYRQLPEEGLKFMVYLQKENIIDESGMPKERFSAEFPKEGPSILRIQQVVRGDSAAYFCASSPPTGGSTLYFGPGTRLLVL.

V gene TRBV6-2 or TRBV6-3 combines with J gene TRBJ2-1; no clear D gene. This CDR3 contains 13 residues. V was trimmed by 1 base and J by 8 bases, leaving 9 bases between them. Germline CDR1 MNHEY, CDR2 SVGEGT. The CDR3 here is CASSYLRGHEQFF. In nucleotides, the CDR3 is TGTGCCAGCAGTTACTTACGTGGCCATGAGCAGTTCTTC.

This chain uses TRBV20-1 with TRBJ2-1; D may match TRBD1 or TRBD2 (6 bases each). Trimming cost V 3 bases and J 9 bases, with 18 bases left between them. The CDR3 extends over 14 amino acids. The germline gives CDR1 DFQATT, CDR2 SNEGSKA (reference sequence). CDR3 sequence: CSASFAGEDFEQFF. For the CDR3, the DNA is TGCAGTGCTAGTTTTGCAGGGGAGGATTTTGAGCAGTTCTTC.

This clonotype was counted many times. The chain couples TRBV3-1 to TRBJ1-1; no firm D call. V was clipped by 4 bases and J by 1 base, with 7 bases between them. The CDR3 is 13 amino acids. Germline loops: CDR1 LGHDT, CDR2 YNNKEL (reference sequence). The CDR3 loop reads CASSRGPNTEAFF. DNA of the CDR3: TGTGCCAGCAGCCGAGGGCCGAACACTGAAGCTTTCTTT.

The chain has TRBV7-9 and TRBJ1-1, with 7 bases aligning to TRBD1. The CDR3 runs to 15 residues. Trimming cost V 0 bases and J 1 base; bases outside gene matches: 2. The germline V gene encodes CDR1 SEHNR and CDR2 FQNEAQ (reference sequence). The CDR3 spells CASSLAGQENTEAFF. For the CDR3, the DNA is TGTGCCAGCAGCTTAGCAGGACAGGAGAACACTGAAGCTTTCTTT.

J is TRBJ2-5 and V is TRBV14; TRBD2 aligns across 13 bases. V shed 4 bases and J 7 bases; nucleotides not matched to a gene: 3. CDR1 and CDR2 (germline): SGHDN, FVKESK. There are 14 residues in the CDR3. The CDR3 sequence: CASSPGLAGPTQYF. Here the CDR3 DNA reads TGTGCCAGCAGCCCGGGACTAGCGGGACCGACCCAGTACTTC.